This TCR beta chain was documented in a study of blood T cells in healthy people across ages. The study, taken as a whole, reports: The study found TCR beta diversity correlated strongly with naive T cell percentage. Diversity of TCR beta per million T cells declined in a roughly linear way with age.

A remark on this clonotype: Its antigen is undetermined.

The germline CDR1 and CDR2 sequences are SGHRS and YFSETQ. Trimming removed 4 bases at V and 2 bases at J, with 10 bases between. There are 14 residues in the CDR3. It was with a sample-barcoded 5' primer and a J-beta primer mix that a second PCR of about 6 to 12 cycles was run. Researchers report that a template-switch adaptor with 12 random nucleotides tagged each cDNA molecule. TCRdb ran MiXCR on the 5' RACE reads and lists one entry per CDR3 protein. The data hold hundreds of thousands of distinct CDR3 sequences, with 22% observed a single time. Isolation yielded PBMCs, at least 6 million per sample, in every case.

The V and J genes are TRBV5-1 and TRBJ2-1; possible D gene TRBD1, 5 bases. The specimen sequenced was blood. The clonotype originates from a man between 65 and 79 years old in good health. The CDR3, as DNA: TGCGCCAGCAGCGGCGGACAAGCCTACAATGAGCAGTTCTTC. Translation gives CASSGGQAYNEQFF.